This entry lists 28 T cell receptor beta chains sequenced from one sample in a study of cytomegalovirus exposure and HLA in healthy donors. 13 Jbeta primers and 60 Vbeta primers were used for the PCR. Assay used: immunoSEQ multiplex PCR; TCRdb lists only in-frame clones, some missing. The data contain around 170,000 clones, approximately 80% of them seen just once; the ten biggest clones take up about 2.6%. The sequenced material came from PBMCs. These receptors all come from a woman between 45 and 60 years old in good health and CMV-seropositive.

The chain recombines TRBV4-1 with TRBJ2-1, with TRBD2 matching 9 bases. There are 14 residues in the CDR3. Germline CDR1 MGHRA, CDR2 YSYEKL. The junction had 5 bases not matched to a gene; V was cut back by 0 bases and J by 11 bases. This CDR3 is CASSQDPSGTKQFF. The CDR3 nucleotides are TGCGCCAGCAGCCAAGATCCTAGCGGGACTAAGCAGTTCTTC.

The J gene is TRBJ2-1, the V gene TRBV4-1; 14 nucleotides line up with TRBD2. Germline V CDR1 and CDR2: MGHRA, YSYEKL. The V and J ends lost 3 bases and 0 bases, in that order; junction bases with no gene match: 7. The CDR3 is 19 residues long. CDR3 DNA sequence: TGCGCCAGCAGCCAGGGACTAGCGGGGGACTCTCGCTCCTACAATGAGCAGTTCTTC. Residues: CASSQGLAGDSRSYNEQFF.

The rearrangement links TRBV30 to TRBJ1-1; 9 bases are a match to TRBD1. Germline V gene lookup returns CDR1 GTSNPN and CDR2 SVGIG (reference sequence). This CDR3 contains 16 residues. J gave up 3 bases and V 5 bases, and 13 bases lay outside the gene matches. CDR3 in amino acids: CAWSRLFRTGDTEAFF. Written as DNA, the CDR3 is TGTGCCTGGTCGCGGCTTTTTAGGACAGGGGACACTGAAGCTTTCTTT.

The CDR3 DNA reads as TGTGCCACCCGAAGAAGCGGGGGGCCAGATGGCTACACCTTC. Its translation: CATRRSGGPDGYTF. The V and J genes are TRBV25-1 and TRBJ1-2; D possibly corresponds to TRBD1 (6 bases). The germline V gene encodes CDR1 MGHDK and CDR2 SYGVNS. V lost 10 bases, J lost 6 bases, and 21 bases lay in between. The CDR3 consists of 14 residues.

On this clone itself: Its ends do not fully match the called genes, so a read error is possible. This chain links TRBV12-5 with TRBJ1-4; D possibly corresponds to TRBD1 (5 bases). Germline loops: CDR1 LGHNT, CDR2 FRNRAP. The CDR3 is 14 amino acids. This CDR3 reads CASGLDSNRNPPRF. CDR3 DNA sequence: TGTGCTAGTGGTTTGGACTCCAACAGGAACCCGCCTCGTTTT.

The V and J genes are TRBV7-9 and TRBJ1-2; TRBD1 agrees at 8 bases. V shed 3 bases and J 8 bases; nucleotides not matched to a gene: 8. This CDR3 has 14 amino acids. Per germline, CDR1 SEHNR and CDR2 FQNEAQ (reference sequence). Here the CDR3 DNA reads TGTGCCAGCAGCTTTGGACAGGGACAGTTAGGCTACACCTTC. It codes for CASSFGQGQLGYTF. The full variable domain, with the rest looked up from reference TRBV7-9 and TRBJ1-2, is DTGVSQNPRHKITKRGQNVTFRCDPISEHNRLYWYRQTLGQGPEFLTYFQNEAQLEKSRLLSDRFSAERPKGSFSTLEIQRTEQGDSAMYLCASSFGQGQLGYTFGSGTRLTVV.

The chain recombines TRBV14 with TRBJ2-7, with 10 positions matching TRBD1. Germline trimming cut 6 bases from V and 6 bases from J; bases unmatched to any gene: 8. Germline V gene sequence: CDR1 SGHDN, CDR2 FVKESK. The CDR3 is made up of 14 amino acids. The CDR3 reads CASRPGTGALEQYF. The CDR3 DNA follows: TGTGCCAGCAGACCCGGGACAGGGGCGCTCGAGCAGTACTTC.

The rearrangement links TRBV19 to TRBJ2-2; TRBD2 might be the D (7 bases). V dropped 3 bases and J dropped 6 bases, with 17 bases sitting between them. CDR3 length: 16 residues. Per germline, CDR1 LNHDA and CDR2 SQIVND (reference sequence). CDR3 nucleotide sequence: TGTGCCAGTAGTATTCCCCGGGGGGCATTGGCCGGGGAGCTGTTTTTT. It specifies CASSIPRGALAGELFF.

The genes are TRBV5-6 and TRBJ1-2; D is ambiguous. Germline V gene lookup returns CDR1 SGHDT and CDR2 YYEEEE. The CDR3 consists of 13 residues. V lost 0 bases, J lost 9 bases, and 12 bases lay in between. In DNA form, the CDR3 reads TGTGCCAGCAGCTTGGATGGGAGTAAGCGCTACACCTTC. Translating gives CASSLDGSKRYTF.

The chain links TRBV19 to TRBJ2-7; possible D gene TRBD1, 6 bases. The germline V and J ends were trimmed by 1 base and 3 bases, with 13 bases remaining between them. Germline V gene data show CDR1 as LNHDA and CDR2 as SQIVND (reference sequence). This CDR3 spans 15 amino acids. The CDR3 spells CASSIVPGDHYEQYF. The DNA of the CDR3 is TGTGCCAGTAGTATAGTGCCAGGGGATCACTACGAGCAGTACTTC.

This chain uses TRBV2 with TRBJ1-6; the D is unclear. Trimming took 2 bases from V and 4 from J, leaving 12 bases between them. The germline CDR1 and CDR2 sequences are SNHLY and FYNNEI. The CDR3 loop spans 16 amino acids. The CDR3, as DNA: TGTGCCAGCAGTGAAATCCTACAGCTTTATAATTCACCCCTCCACTTT. Its translation is CASSEILQLYNSPLHF.

The J gene is TRBJ1-2, the V gene TRBV5-4; 9 bases fit TRBD1. The germline V gene encodes CDR1 SGHNT and CDR2 YYREEE (reference sequence). CDR3 size: 16 residues. The J segment lost 8 bases and the V segment lost 0 bases, leaving 11 bases of the junction unmatched. The CDR3 loop is CASSLAGGQGYYGYTF. The CDR3 DNA follows: TGTGCCAGCAGCTTGGCCGGTGGACAGGGGTATTACGGCTACACCTTC.

The chain has TRBV5-1 and TRBJ2-5, with a weak D call TRBD1 (6 bases). Trimming pared 3 bases from V and 4 bases from J, leaving 13 bases between. Per germline, CDR1 SGHRS and CDR2 YFSETQ. CDR3 length: 14 residues. CDR3 nucleotides: TGCGCCAGCAGCTCGCAGGGGATCTTAGAGACCCAGTACTTC. Its protein is CASSSQGILETQYF.

The genes are TRBV5-1 and TRBJ1-1; TRBD1 aligns across 9 bases. CDR1 is SGHRS and CDR2 is YFSETQ in the germline V gene. Trimming took 4 bases from V and 7 from J; bases not matched to a gene: 11. The CDR3 is 15 amino acids. The CDR3 nucleotides read TGCGCCAGCAGCCTCCGGACAGGGGATCGGGGTGAAGCTTTCTTT. Translation: CASSLRTGDRGEAFF.

The rearrangement joins TRBV6-1 to TRBJ1-1; TRBD1 agrees at 10 bases. V shed 8 bases and J 7 bases; nucleotides not matched to a gene: 7. The CDR3 runs 13 residues. The germline V gene has CDR1 MNHNS and CDR2 SASEGT. Here the CDR3 DNA reads TGTGCCAGCCTCGGGACAGGGGACGTTGAAGCTTTCTTT. This translates into CASLGTGDVEAFF.

The V gene is TRBV5-8, the J gene TRBJ2-5; 10 nucleotides match TRBD1. This CDR3 has 15 residues. Germline V CDR1 and CDR2: SGHTS, YDEGEE. Unmatched junction bases numbered 11, after V lost 7 bases and J lost 5 bases. DNA of the CDR3: TGTGCCAGCTTTTTGGGGGACAGGGGATTGGAGACCCAGTACTTC. Protein product: CASFLGDRGLETQYF.

The rearrangement uses TRBV5-4 and TRBJ2-3; D call uncertain. V lost 0 bases and J lost 2, with 7 bases in between. The V gene's germline CDR1 is SGHNT and CDR2 YYREEE (reference sequence). The CDR3 is 14 residues long. Written as DNA, the CDR3 is TGTGCCAGCAGCTTGGTGGCCGACACAGATACGCAGTATTTT. It translates to CASSLVADTDTQYF.

The V and J genes are TRBV2 and TRBJ2-7, with a possible D match to TRBD2 (5 bases). Germline V lookup: CDR1 SNHLY, CDR2 FYNNEI. Trimming stripped 4 bases from V and 1 base from J, with 17 bases between. CDR3 length equals 16 residues. In DNA, the CDR3 is TGTGCCAGCAGTGGTTTCCGGGCCCGCGGGTCCTACGAGCAGTACTTC. Its protein product is CASSGFRARGSYEQYF.

In this sample, this clone turned up once. The chain combines TRBV19 with TRBJ1-1; tentatively, D is TRBD1 (5 bases). Germline V CDR1 and CDR2: LNHDA, SQIVND (reference sequence). V lost 3 bases and J 5 bases, leaving 13 bases between the germline ends. This CDR3 has 14 amino acids. CDR3 bases: TGTGCCAGTAGTATTTGGGGGGTCGAGACTGAAGCTTTCTTT. This sequence encodes CASSIWGVETEAFF. Full variable domain (missing parts from reference TRBV19 and TRBJ1-1): DGGITQSPKYLFRKEGQNVTLSCEQNLNHDAMYWYRQDPGQGLRLIYYSQIVNDFQKGDIAEGYSVSREKKESFPLTVTSAQKNPTAFYLCASSIWGVETEAFFGQGTRLTVV.

This chain uses TRBV4-3 with TRBJ2-7, with D tentatively TRBD1 (5 bases). The CDR3 totals 15 residues. Per the germline V gene, CDR1 is LGHNA and CDR2 is YSLEER. V was pared by 0 bases and J by 3 bases, with 12 bases between. Here the CDR3 reads CASSQETGYYYEQYF. CDR3 DNA sequence: TGCGCCAGCAGCCAAGAAACAGGTTATTACTACGAGCAGTACTTC.

CDR3 sequence reads: CASSRGGSYNEQFF. The CDR3 coding sequence is TGTGCCAGCAGTAGAGGGGGCTCCTACAATGAGCAGTTCTTC. This chain links TRBV6-5 with TRBJ2-1; D is possibly TRBD1 (6 bases). Germline-derived CDR1 and CDR2 are MNHEY and SVGAGI. The V and J ends lost 5 bases and 0 bases respectively, with 8 bases between them. The CDR3 spans 14 residues.

The V gene is TRBV10-3, the J gene TRBJ1-3, with a tentative D call TRBD1 (5 bases). The V and J ends lost 6 bases and 5 bases respectively, with 20 bases between them. Germline CDR1 ENHRY, CDR2 SYGVKD. The length of the CDR3 is 16 residues. As DNA, the CDR3 is TGTGCCATCAGCACGGTCGAAGGGGAAGATAGAAACACCATATATTTT. Encoded protein: CAISTVEGEDRNTIYF.

The rearrangement links TRBV16 to TRBJ2-2; D not resolved. Trimming stripped 0 bases from V and 1 base from J, with 3 bases between. The CDR3 runs 14 residues. Germline V gives CDR1 KGHSY, CDR2 FQNENV. The CDR3 region is CASSQSRNTGELFF. In nucleotides, the CDR3 is TGTGCCAGCAGCCAATCGAGGAACACCGGGGAGCTGTTTTTT.

This chain uses TRBV6-6 with TRBJ1-2, with D perhaps matching TRBD1 (5 bases). The V gene lost 0 bases and the J gene lost 4 bases, with 12 bases spanning the gap. The germline CDR1 and CDR2 sequences are MNHNY and SVGAGI (reference sequence). The CDR3 length is 15 residues. In DNA form, the CDR3 reads TGTGCCAGCAGTTACTCGACCCAGGGCGGCTATGGCTACACCTTC. This sequence encodes CASSYSTQGGYGYTF.

In its sample, this clone was seen a few times. One base away lies a much larger clone, so this may be a sequencing read error. The genes are TRBV29-1 and TRBJ2-1; D is possibly TRBD1 (5 bases). The V end lost 3 bases, the J end lost 3 bases, and 15 bases lay between the germline ends. Germline CDR1 is SQVTM and CDR2 is ANQGSEA. CDR3 length: 15 residues. The CDR3 spells CSVEFWGSDYNEQFF. CDR3 DNA sequence: TGCAGCGTTGAGTTCTGGGGCTCGGACTACAATGAGCAGTTCTTC.

The CDR3 DNA is TGTGCCAGCAGTCTCGGGACCTCCACAGGGTACTCCTACGAGCAGTACTTC. It codes for CASSLGTSTGYSYEQYF. This sequence joins TRBV28 and TRBJ2-7, with a weak D call TRBD1 (6 bases). The CDR3 spans 17 residues. V lost 5 bases and J lost 0, with 20 bases in between. Germline CDR1 MDHEN, CDR2 SYDVKM. The entire variable domain, with the rest obtained from reference TRBV28 and TRBJ2-7, is as follows: DVKVTQSSRYLVKRTGEKVFLECVQDMDHENMFWYRQDPGLGLRLIYFSYDVKMKEKGDIPEGYSVSREKKERFSLILESASTNQTSMYLCASSLGTSTGYSYEQYFGPGTRLTVT.

This clone occurred once. V is TRBV6-1 and J is TRBJ2-2, with D perhaps matching TRBD1 (6 bases). V was clipped by 6 bases and J by 1 base, with 12 bases between them. The CDR3 loop spans 15 amino acids. Germline V gives CDR1 MNHNS, CDR2 SASEGT. The CDR3 is CASSQRGGNTGELFF. CDR3 in DNA: TGTGCCAGCAGCCAAAGAGGGGGGAACACCGGGGAGCTGTTTTTT.

V gene TRBV19 combines with J gene TRBJ1-4; 10 bases map to TRBD1. Germline V CDR1 and CDR2: LNHDA, SQIVND (reference sequence). The CDR3 length is 14 residues. V was clipped by 7 bases and J by 8 bases; unmatched bases: 7. The CDR3 DNA sequence: TGTGCCAGTACGACAGGGGGCGTCGGAGAAAAACTGTTTTTT. Its translation: CASTTGGVGEKLFF.